A selection of T cell receptor beta chains follows, all from one sample in a study of cytomegalovirus exposure and HLA in healthy donors. TCRdb keeps only in-frame clones here, not all; method: immunoSEQ multiplex PCR. The table has about 160,000 clones, less than 90% seen once. The specimen sequenced was PBMCs. These receptors came from a man aged 45-65 years in good health and CMV-seropositive. CDR3s include the opening cysteine and the closing phenylalanine or tryptophan. D genes are given only for firm matches. For some rows the clone size is stated as once, few or many, or as a class when expanded; others skip it.

j_call | d_call | cdr3_length | v_call | clone_size | cdr3_aa | cdr3_nt
TRBJ2-3 | - | 13 | TRBV7-3 | - | CASSRYSTDTQYF | TGTGCCAGCAGCCGCTATAGCACAGATACGCAGTATTTT
TRBJ2-3 | - | 15 | TRBV5-1 | - | CASSLEGRVTDTQYF | TGCGCCAGCAGCTTGGAGGGGCGAGTCACAGATACGCAGTATTTT
TRBJ1-3 | - | 16 | TRBV19 | - | CASSIEGRSSGNTIYF | TGTGCCAGTAGTATCGAGGGCCGAAGCTCTGGAAACACCATATATTTT
TRBJ1-3 | - | 14 | TRBV19 | - | CASSTGGSGNTIYF | TGTGCCAGTAGCACCGGGGGCTCTGGAAACACCATATATTTT
TRBJ1-1 | TRBD1 | 16 | TRBV30 | - | CAWDTTGGLRNTEAFF | TGTGCCTGGGATACTACAGGGGGCTTGAGAAACACTGAAGCTTTCTTT
TRBJ2-6 | TRBD1 | 18 | TRBV29-1 | once | CSVEARGQGVSGANVLTF | TGCAGCGTTGAAGCTAGGGGGCAGGGCGTCTCTGGGGCCAACGTCCTGACTTTC
TRBJ2-7 | - | 13 | TRBV11-2 | - | CASSFQDSYEQYF | TGTGCCAGCAGCTTCCAGGACTCCTACGAGCAGTACTTC
TRBJ2-3 | - | 14 | TRBV28 | - | CASSALAFTDTQYF | TGTGCCAGCAGTGCGTTAGCGTTCACAGATACGCAGTATTTT
TRBJ2-2 | - | 16 | TRBV5-1 | - | CASSPPGLMNTGELFF | TGCGCCAGCAGCCCCCCGGGACTCATGAACACCGGGGAGCTGTTTTTT
TRBJ2-2 | TRBD1 | 14 | TRBV28 | - | CASTSGQTTGELFF | TGTGCCAGCACCTCGGGACAGACAACCGGGGAGCTGTTTTTT
TRBJ2-7 | - | 15 | TRBV6-5 | - | CASSYSGSGSYEQYF | TGTGCCAGCAGTTATTCCGGTTCGGGCTCCTACGAGCAGTACTTC
TRBJ1-1 | TRBD1 | 14 | TRBV6-6 | - | CAAAPRGRGPEAFF | TGTGCCGCGGCCCCTAGAGGCAGGGGGCCTGAAGCTTTCTTT
TRBJ2-7 | TRBD2 | 15 | TRBV7-2 | - | CASSSSGVSSYEQYF | TGTGCCAGCAGCTCCAGCGGGGTGAGCTCCTACGAGCAGTACTTC
TRBJ2-3 | TRBD2 | 16 | TRBV7-2 | - | CASSYSSGRAADTQYF | TGTGCCAGCAGCTACTCTAGCGGGAGGGCAGCAGATACGCAGTATTTT
TRBJ1-1 | - | 16 | TRBV5-1 | - | CASSSTGTRLNTEAFF | TGCGCCAGCAGCTCAACAGGTACACGATTGAACACTGAAGCTTTCTTT
TRBJ2-5 | TRBD2 | 15 | TRBV9 | few | CASGETGLVWETQYF | TGTGCCAGCGGAGAGACGGGACTAGTATGGGAGACCCAGTACTTC
TRBJ1-6 | TRBD1 | 15 | TRBV5-1 | - | CASSPRDRYNSPLHF | TGCGCCAGCAGCCCCCGGGACAGGTATAATTCACCCCTCCACTTT
TRBJ1-6 | - | 13 | TRBV6-1 | - | CASIWTENSPLHF | TGTGCCAGCATCTGGACAGAGAATTCACCCCTCCACTTT
TRBJ2-7 | TRBD2 | 17 | TRBV9 | - | CASSLGTSGGIWDEQYF | TGTGCCAGCAGCCTCGGGACTAGCGGGGGGATTTGGGACGAGCAGTACTTC
TRBJ1-2 | - | 14 | TRBV28 | - | CASSLRQLAYGYTF | TGTGCCAGCAGTTTAAGACAGTTGGCCTATGGCTACACCTTC
TRBJ2-5 | TRBD2 | 15 | TRBV5-5 | - | CASSGARAGEGTQYF | TGTGCCAGCAGCGGGGCCAGAGCGGGGGAAGGAACCCAGTACTTC
TRBJ2-3 | - | 13 | TRBV27 | - | CASSFGDTDTQYF | TGTGCCAGCAGTTTTGGAGATACAGATACGCAGTATTTT
TRBJ2-1 | - | 13 | TRBV6-5 | few | CASSSAGLYEQFF | TGTGCCAGCAGTTCCGCGGGACTCTATGAGCAGTTCTTC
TRBJ2-2 | - | 14 | TRBV7-8 | - | CASSLILNTGELFF | TGTGCCAGCAGCTTAATACTGAACACCGGGGAGCTGTTTTTT
TRBJ1-4 | - | 16 | TRBV4-1 | - | CASSRGWTEGNEKLFF | TGCGCCAGCAGCCGAGGCTGGACGGAGGGCAATGAAAAACTGTTTTTT
TRBJ1-6 | - | 12 | TRBV19 | - | CASSMRESPLHF | TGTGCCAGTAGTATGAGGGAGTCACCCCTCCACTTT
TRBJ1-1 | - | 13 | TRBV23-1 | once | CASSRVRGREAFF | TGCGCCAGCAGTCGGGTTCGAGGCCGTGAAGCTTTCTTT
TRBJ1-6 | TRBD1 | 14 | TRBV28 | - | CASNGGQGYSPLHF | TGTGCCAGCAACGGAGGACAGGGGTATTCACCCCTCCACTTT
TRBJ1-2 | - | 12 | TRBV5-6 | few | CASSGGQYGYTF | TGTGCCAGCAGCGGGGGACAATATGGCTACACCTTC
TRBJ2-2 | TRBD2 | 15 | TRBV19 | - | CASSIALAGAGELFF | TGTGCCAGTAGTATAGCACTAGCGGGAGCCGGGGAGCTGTTTTTT
TRBJ2-7 | - | 15 | TRBV15 | - | CATSRESGGVYEQYF | TGTGCCACCAGCAGAGAATCGGGGGGCGTTTACGAGCAGTACTTC
TRBJ1-2 | TRBD1 | 14 | TRBV14 | - | CASSQDKQGYGYTF | TGTGCCAGCAGCCAAGATAAACAGGGGTATGGCTACACCTTC
TRBJ2-7 | TRBD2 | 16 | TRBV23-1 | - | CASSQSGEGSSYEQYF | TGCGCCAGCAGTCAATCGGGGGAGGGTTCATCCTACGAGCAGTACTTC
TRBJ1-2 | - | 19 | TRBV28 | - | CASSSSIGSGPLADYGYTF | TGTGCCAGCAGTTCCTCCATTGGGAGCGGGCCCTTGGCGGACTATGGCTACACCTTC
TRBJ1-1 | - | 15 | TRBV9 | - | CASSTDQAEGTEAFF | TGTGCCAGCAGCACAGATCAAGCCGAGGGTACTGAAGCTTTCTTT
TRBJ2-1 | - | 13 | TRBV30 | - | CAWAESSYNEQFF | TGTGCCTGGGCGGAGAGCTCCTACAATGAGCAGTTCTTC
TRBJ1-2 | TRBD1 | 15 | TRBV6-5 | - | CASSTPDRGNYGYTF | TGTGCCAGCAGTACCCCGGACAGGGGTAACTATGGCTACACCTTC
TRBJ2-7 | TRBD2 | 14 | TRBV30 | - | CAWSALAGVSEQYF | TGTGCCTGGAGTGCGCTAGCGGGAGTTTCCGAGCAGTACTTC
TRBJ1-1 | - | 13 | TRBV25-1 | few | CASTRGGNTEAFF | TGTGCCAGTACGCGGGGGGGGAACACTGAAGCTTTCTTT
TRBJ2-2 | TRBD1 | 17 | TRBV9 | - | CASSVAWDRVNDGELFF | TGTGCCAGCAGCGTAGCTTGGGACAGGGTGAATGACGGGGAGCTGTTTTTT
TRBJ2-7 | TRBD1 | 15 | TRBV4-3 | - | CASSQGQGSSYEQYF | TGCGCCAGCAGCCAAGGACAGGGAAGTTCCTACGAGCAGTACTTC